The table lists the clone carrying this T cell receptor (beta chain) with a few counts. What it recognizes is unknown. Of the isolated RNA, all was reverse transcribed, and so the sequenced material was expressed TCRB transcripts. Generated by immunoSEQ multiplex PCR, the TCRdb table keeps only in-frame clones and is missing some. This table has 900,000 or so clones, 15% to 20% appearing once. These data are taken from a study of beta chain features in type 1 diabetes. Study-level findings and limits: When VDJ junctions were examined, type 1 diabetes patients showed fewer insertions and more deletions.

Germline loops: CDR1 SEHNR, CDR2 FQNEAQ (reference sequence). V was cut by 5 bases and J by 4 bases, with 23 bases left in between. This CDR3 is built from 18 residues. This clonotype originated in a woman in her late teens or twenties in good health. Sequences were obtained from naive CD4+ T cells from blood. The chain combines TRBV7-9 with TRBJ2-2; perhaps TRBD1 as D (6 bases). The CDR3 nucleotides are TGTGCCAGCAGCCCAAACCGCCCAGGGGCCTCGGGCACCGGGGAGCTGTTTTTT. Protein sequence: CASSPNRPGASGTGELFF.